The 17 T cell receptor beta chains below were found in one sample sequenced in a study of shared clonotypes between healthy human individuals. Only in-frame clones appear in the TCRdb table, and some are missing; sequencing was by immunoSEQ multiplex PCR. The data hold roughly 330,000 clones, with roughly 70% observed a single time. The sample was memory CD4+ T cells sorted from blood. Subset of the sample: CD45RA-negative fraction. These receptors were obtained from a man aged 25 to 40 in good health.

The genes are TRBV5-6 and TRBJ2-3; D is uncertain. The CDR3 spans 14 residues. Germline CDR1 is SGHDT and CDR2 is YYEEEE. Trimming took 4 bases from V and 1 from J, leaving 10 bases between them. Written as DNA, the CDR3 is TGTGCCAGCAGCGCCCCGGACGGCACAGATACGCAGTATTTT. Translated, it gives CASSAPDGTDTQYF.

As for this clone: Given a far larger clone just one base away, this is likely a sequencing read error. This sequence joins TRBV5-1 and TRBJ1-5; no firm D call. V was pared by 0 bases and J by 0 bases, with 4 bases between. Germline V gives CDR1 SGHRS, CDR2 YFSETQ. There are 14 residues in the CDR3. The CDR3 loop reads CASSLGGSNQPQHF. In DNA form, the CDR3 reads TGCGCCAGCAGCTTGGGGGGTAGCAATCAGCCCCAGCATTTT.

The CDR3 DNA reads TGTGCCAGCAGCCCGATAGGGGGCGATGCAGATACGCAGTATTTT. Protein sequence: CASSPIGGDADTQYF. The chain employs TRBV14 and TRBJ2-3; 7 bases align to TRBD1. This CDR3 is 15 amino acids long. The germline V gene encodes CDR1 SGHDN and CDR2 FVKESK. Trimming cost V 4 bases and J 4 bases; bases outside gene matches: 8. Using reference TRBV14 and TRBJ2-3 for the parts outside the CDR3, the full variable domain is EAGVTQFPSHSVIEKGQTVTLRCDPISGHDNLYWYRRVMGKEIKFLLHFVKESKQDESGMPNNRFLAERTGGTYSTLKVQPAELEDSGVYFCASSPIGGDADTQYFGPGTRLTVL.

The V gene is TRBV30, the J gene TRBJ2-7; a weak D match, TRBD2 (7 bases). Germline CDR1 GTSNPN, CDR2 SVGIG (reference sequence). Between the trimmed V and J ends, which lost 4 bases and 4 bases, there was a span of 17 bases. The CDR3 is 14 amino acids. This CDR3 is CAWTTGGGVYEQYF. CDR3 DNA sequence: TGTGCCTGGACTACAGGAGGGGGGGTTTACGAGCAGTACTTC.

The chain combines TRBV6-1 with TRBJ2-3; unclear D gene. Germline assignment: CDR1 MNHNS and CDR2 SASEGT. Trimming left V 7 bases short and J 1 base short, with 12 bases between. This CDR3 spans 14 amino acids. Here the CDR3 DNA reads TGTGCCAGCAATAGTGCCTATCGCACAGATACGCAGTATTTT. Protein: CASNSAYRTDTQYF.

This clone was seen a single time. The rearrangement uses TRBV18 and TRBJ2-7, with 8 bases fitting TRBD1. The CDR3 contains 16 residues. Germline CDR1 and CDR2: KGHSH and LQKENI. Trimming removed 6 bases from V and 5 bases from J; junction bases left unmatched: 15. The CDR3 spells CASSTTSRTGRDEQYF. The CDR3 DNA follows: TGTGCCAGCTCGACCACCTCCCGGACAGGGCGTGACGAGCAGTACTTC.

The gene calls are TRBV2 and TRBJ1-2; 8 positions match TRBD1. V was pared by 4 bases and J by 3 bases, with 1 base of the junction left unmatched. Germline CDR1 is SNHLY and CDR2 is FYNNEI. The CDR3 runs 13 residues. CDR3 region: CASSAGGDYGYTF. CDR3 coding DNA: TGTGCCAGCAGTGCAGGGGGCGACTATGGCTACACCTTC.

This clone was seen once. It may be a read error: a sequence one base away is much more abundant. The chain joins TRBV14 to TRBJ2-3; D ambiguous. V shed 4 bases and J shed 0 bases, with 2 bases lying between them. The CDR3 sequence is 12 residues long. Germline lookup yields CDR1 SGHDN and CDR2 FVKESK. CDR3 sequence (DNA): TGTGCCAGCAGCCGTAGCACAGATACGCAGTATTTT. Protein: CASSRSTDTQYF.

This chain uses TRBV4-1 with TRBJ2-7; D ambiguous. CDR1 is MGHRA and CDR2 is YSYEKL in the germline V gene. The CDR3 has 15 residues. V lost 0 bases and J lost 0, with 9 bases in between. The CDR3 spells CASSQDTANSYEQYF. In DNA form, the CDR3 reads TGCGCCAGCAGCCAAGACACAGCCAACTCCTACGAGCAGTACTTC.

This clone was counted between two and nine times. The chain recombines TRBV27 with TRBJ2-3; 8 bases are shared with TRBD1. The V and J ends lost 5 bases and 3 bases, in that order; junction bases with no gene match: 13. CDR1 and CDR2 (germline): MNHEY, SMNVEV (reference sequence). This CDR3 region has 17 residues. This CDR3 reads CASSPYRATGVTDTQYF. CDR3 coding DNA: TGTGCCAGCAGTCCGTATAGGGCGACAGGGGTGACAGATACGCAGTATTTT.

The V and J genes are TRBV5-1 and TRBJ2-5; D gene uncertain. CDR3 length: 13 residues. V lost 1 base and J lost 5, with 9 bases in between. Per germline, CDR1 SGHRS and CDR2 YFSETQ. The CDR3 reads CASSLMAGETQYF. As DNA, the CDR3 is TGCGCCAGCAGCTTGATGGCTGGGGAGACCCAGTACTTC.

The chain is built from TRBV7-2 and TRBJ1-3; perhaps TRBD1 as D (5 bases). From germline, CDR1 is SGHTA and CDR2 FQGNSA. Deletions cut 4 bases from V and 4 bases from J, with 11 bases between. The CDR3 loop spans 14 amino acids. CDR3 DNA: TGTGCCAGCAGCTCGGCACGGGGGGGAAACACCATATATTTT. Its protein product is CASSSARGGNTIYF.

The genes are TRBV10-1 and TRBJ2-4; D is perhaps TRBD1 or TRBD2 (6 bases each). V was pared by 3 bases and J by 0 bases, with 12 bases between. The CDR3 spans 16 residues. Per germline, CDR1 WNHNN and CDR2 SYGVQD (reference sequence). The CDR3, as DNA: TGCGCCAGCAGTGACGTACAGGGACTAGCCAAAAACATTCAGTACTTC. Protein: CASSDVQGLAKNIQYF.

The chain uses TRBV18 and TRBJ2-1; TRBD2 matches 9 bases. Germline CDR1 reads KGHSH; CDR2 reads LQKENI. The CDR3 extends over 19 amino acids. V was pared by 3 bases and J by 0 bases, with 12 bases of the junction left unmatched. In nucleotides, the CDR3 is TGTGCCAGCTCACCTCTACCCGGGACTAGCAGAAGCTCCTACAATGAGCAGTTCTTC. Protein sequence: CASSPLPGTSRSSYNEQFF.

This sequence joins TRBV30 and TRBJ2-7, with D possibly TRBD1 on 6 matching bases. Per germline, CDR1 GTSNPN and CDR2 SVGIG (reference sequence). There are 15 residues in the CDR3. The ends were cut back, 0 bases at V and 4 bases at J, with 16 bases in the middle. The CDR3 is CAWSVGPGHLYEQYF. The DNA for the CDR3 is TGTGCCTGGAGTGTTGGTCCGGGACATTTGTACGAGCAGTACTTC. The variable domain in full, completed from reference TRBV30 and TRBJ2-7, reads SQTIHQWPATLVQPVGSPLSLECTVEGTSNPNLYWYRQAAGRGLQLLFYSVGIGQISSEVPQNLSASRPQDRQFILSSKKLLLSDSGFYLCAWSVGPGHLYEQYFGPGTRLTVT.

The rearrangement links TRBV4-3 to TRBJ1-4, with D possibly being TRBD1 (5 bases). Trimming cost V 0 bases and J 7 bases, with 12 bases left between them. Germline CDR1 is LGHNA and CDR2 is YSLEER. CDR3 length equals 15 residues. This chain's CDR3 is CASSQDGGAGEKLFF. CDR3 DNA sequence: TGCGCCAGCAGCCAAGATGGTGGGGCTGGTGAAAAACTGTTTTTT.

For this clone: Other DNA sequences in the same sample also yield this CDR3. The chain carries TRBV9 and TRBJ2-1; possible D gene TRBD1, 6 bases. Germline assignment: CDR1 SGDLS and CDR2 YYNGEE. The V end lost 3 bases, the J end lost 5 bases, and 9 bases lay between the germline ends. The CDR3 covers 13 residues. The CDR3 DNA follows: TGTGCCAGCAGCGAACAGGGAGACAATGAGCAGTTCTTC. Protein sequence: CASSEQGDNEQFF.